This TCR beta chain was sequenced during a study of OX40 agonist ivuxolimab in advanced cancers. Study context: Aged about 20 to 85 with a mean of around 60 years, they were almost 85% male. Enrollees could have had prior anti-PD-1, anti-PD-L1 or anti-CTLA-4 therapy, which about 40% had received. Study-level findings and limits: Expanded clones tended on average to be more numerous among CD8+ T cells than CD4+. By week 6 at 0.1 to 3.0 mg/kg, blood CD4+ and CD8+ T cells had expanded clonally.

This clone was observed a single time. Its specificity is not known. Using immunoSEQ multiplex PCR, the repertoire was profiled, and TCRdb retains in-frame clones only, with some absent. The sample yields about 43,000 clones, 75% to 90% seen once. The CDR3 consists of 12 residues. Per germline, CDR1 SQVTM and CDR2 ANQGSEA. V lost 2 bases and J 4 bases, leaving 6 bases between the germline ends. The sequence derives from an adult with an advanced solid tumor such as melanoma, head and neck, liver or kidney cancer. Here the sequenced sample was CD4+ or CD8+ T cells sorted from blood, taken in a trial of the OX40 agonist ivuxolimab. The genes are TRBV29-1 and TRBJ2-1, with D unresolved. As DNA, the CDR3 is TGCAGCGTTGAATATAGATACAATGAGCAGTTCTTC. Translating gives CSVEYRYNEQFF.